A selection of T cell receptor beta chains follows, all from one sample in a study of cytomegalovirus exposure and HLA in healthy donors. Clones were sequenced by immunoSEQ multiplex PCR, and TCRdb holds only the in-frame ones, with some missing. The repertoire has about 110,000 clones, approximately 60% of them found once; the top ten carry 2.2%. Material for sequencing was PBMCs. These receptors originate from a woman under 40 in good health and CMV-seronegative. CDR3s include the opening cysteine and the closing phenylalanine or tryptophan. A D gene is named only where the DNA matches it firmly.

j_call	d_call	v_call	cdr3_aa
TRBJ1-4	NA	TRBV2	CASRLRDTSNEKLFF
TRBJ2-1	TRBD1	TRBV2	CASSGTGEYNEQFF
TRBJ2-1	NA	TRBV4-1	CASSQEGYGGSSYNEQFF
TRBJ1-5	NA	TRBV28	CASSLELTDNQPQHF
TRBJ1-2	NA	TRBV6-5	CASSPRPGQIYGYTF
TRBJ2-7	TRBD2	TRBV6-5	CASSPVAGGYEQYF
TRBJ2-7	TRBD1	TRBV7-9	CASSTDRGSSYEQYF
TRBJ2-1	TRBD1	TRBV13	CASSLGGTGYNEQFF
TRBJ2-7	NA	TRBV5-6	CASSADRWPSQQYF
TRBJ2-3	TRBD1	TRBV11-2	CASSLDFRDRRDTQYF
TRBJ2-7	NA	TRBV7-9	CASSLVVSYEQYF
TRBJ2-3	NA	TRBV5-8	CASSNTGQQRRDTQYF
TRBJ1-2	NA	TRBV19	CASSQDRDTYGYTF
TRBJ2-2	NA	TRBV18	CASSPGQGGHGELFF
TRBJ2-6	TRBD2	TRBV5-1	CASSSGGESGANVLTF
TRBJ2-7	NA	TRBV7-2	CASSLERTRLFHF
TRBJ1-2	NA	TRBV29-1	CSVEEREGYTF
TRBJ2-7	TRBD2	TRBV27	CASSPSGSAVWYEQYF
TRBJ2-5	NA	TRBV5-6	CASSLFLQGGQETQYF
TRBJ2-3	NA	TRBV28	CASNLGGGSVDTQYF
TRBJ2-1	NA	TRBV7-2	CASSLSLGDEQFF
TRBJ2-7	TRBD2	TRBV15	CATSSLGLAGGTTYEQYF
TRBJ2-1	TRBD1	TRBV7-2	CASSTKGDRYNEQFF
TRBJ2-1	TRBD2	TRBV6-1	CASLEGSGGNEQFF
TRBJ2-3	NA	TRBV6-1	CASSEVLDTQYF
TRBJ2-6	NA	TRBV19	CASTLGGGLSGANVLTF
TRBJ1-1	NA	TRBV5-6	CASSLFLGVNTEAFF
TRBJ2-7	NA	TRBV9	CASSPTGSSYEQYF
TRBJ1-2	NA	TRBV28	CASYRAVDGYTF
TRBJ2-7	NA	TRBV11-3	CASSHDGGYEQYF
TRBJ2-1	TRBD2	TRBV7-9	CASSLGGLASHNEQFF
TRBJ1-1	TRBD1	TRBV5-4	CASSWGDRGDAFF
TRBJ2-5	TRBD1	TRBV28	CASLSSAGQGRETQYF
TRBJ2-3	TRBD2	TRBV29-1	CSVEYLSGSVADTQYF
TRBJ2-3	NA	TRBV29-1	CSAHPSRDTQYF
TRBJ1-4	NA	TRBV5-1	CASSLATRANEKLFF
TRBJ2-1	TRBD1	TRBV6-1	CASSRQGAPANEQFF
TRBJ2-2	TRBD2	TRBV27	CASSPRLAGGTGELFF
TRBJ1-2	TRBD1	TRBV7-9	CASSLTGAITEDYGYTF
TRBJ1-1	NA	TRBV6-1	CASSEVRGAAEAFF
TRBJ1-2	NA	TRBV7-8	CASSLAGPGSYTF
TRBJ2-1	NA	TRBV7-6	CASSLTQGFYNEQFF
TRBJ2-1	NA	TRBV5-6	CASSLAREQFF
TRBJ2-1	NA	TRBV21-1	CASSNWTTYNEQFF
TRBJ2-7	TRBD2	TRBV10-2	CASSKTSGRAISYEQYF
TRBJ2-7	TRBD1	TRBV19	CASSFGQGYEQYF
TRBJ1-5	TRBD1	TRBV5-6	CASSLGTGLPNQPQHF
TRBJ1-2	NA	TRBV7-9	CASSSDKDYGYTF
TRBJ2-1	TRBD2	TRBV30	CAWSAVAGNNEQFF
TRBJ1-5	NA	TRBV6-6	CASSLAGMNQPQHF
TRBJ2-1	TRBD2	TRBV4-1	CASSQVGGLAYNEQFF
TRBJ2-1	NA	TRBV5-6	CASSLNPDTRGYNEQFF
TRBJ2-7	NA	TRBV6-6	CASSLLSGYEQYF
TRBJ1-1	NA	TRBV27	CASSFGLNTEAFF
TRBJ2-7	TRBD2	TRBV7-9	CASSSTHKREDSYEQYF
TRBJ2-5	TRBD2	TRBV5-6	CASSSGTSSLETQYF
TRBJ1-3	NA	TRBV11-2	CASSLGAGAGNTIYF
TRBJ1-5	NA	TRBV30	CAWAPQVNQPQHF